The rows below give T cell receptor beta chains drawn from one sample of a study of cytomegalovirus exposure and HLA in healthy donors. Clones were read by immunoSEQ multiplex PCR, and TCRdb kept only the in-frame ones, dropping some. The profile covers 100,000 or so clones, with 74% appearing a single time and about 2.5% taken by the ten largest. Sequences were obtained from PBMCs. The receptors come from a man aged 45-60 years in good health and CMV-seropositive. Both conserved end residues are trimmed from each CDR3. Each record gives: V gene, J gene, clone size, CDR3 protein. Not all rows give a size; the values are once, few, many and, for expanded clones, a class.

TRBV7-9	TRBJ2-5	NA	AGRTAEETQY
TRBV7-8	TRBJ2-5	NA	ASSLFRETQY
TRBV5-1	TRBJ2-1	NA	ASSLAGGDSEQF
TRBV6-5	TRBJ1-2	NA	ATSGGGGRGGGYT
TRBV5-4	TRBJ2-1	NA	ASSLAGEYNEQF
TRBV18	TRBJ2-2	few	ASSLGTGNTGELF
TRBV30	TRBJ2-1	NA	AWNLAGGPGNEQF
TRBV4-1	TRBJ2-7	NA	ASSQDGGDEQY
TRBV10-1	TRBJ2-1	NA	ASRGPRTSGPPYLYNEQF
TRBV5-1	TRBJ2-3	NA	ASSLASGTSTDTQY
TRBV15	TRBJ2-1	NA	ATSLRTSGINEQF
TRBV5-1	TRBJ2-4	NA	ASNQGGEANIQY
TRBV4-2	TRBJ1-5	once	ASSQDEGPRDQPQH
TRBV7-6	TRBJ2-7	NA	ASSLATSGDEQY
TRBV4-1	TRBJ2-7	few	ASSQEGGDEQY
TRBV9	TRBJ1-4	NA	ASSVVRGQGSEKLF
TRBV6-1	TRBJ1-2	once	ASSRLYGYT
TRBV5-1	TRBJ2-2	NA	ASSLVAGELIGGELF